The rows below give T cell receptor beta chains drawn from one sample of a study of blood T cell repertoires in COVID-19. Repertoires were generated with immunoSEQ multiplex PCR, while TCRdb's copy carries only in-frame clones and drops some. The sample includes under 50,000 clones, 77% of them seen just once. Sequencing was carried out using peripheral blood. The source of these receptors is a human donor with active or convalescent COVID-19. The donor label of this sample is uncertain. Each CDR3 is given with its conserved first and last residue. D genes are given only for firm matches. Where a row states a size, it is once, few, many or the class of an expanded clone; other rows omit it.

>TRBJ1-2|NA|TRBV5-6|once
CASSLGTVYGYTF
TGTGCCAGCAGCTTGGGTACGGTCTACGGCTACACCTTC
>TRBJ2-7|TRBD2|TRBV5-8|NA
CASRREGFEQYF
TGTGCCAGCAGACGGGAGGGCTTCGAGCAGTACTTC
>TRBJ2-2|TRBD2|TRBV29-1|NA
CSVRKAGANTGELFF
TGCAGCGTCCGCAAAGCGGGAGCAAACACCGGGGAGCTGTTTTTT
>TRBJ1-2|TRBD1|TRBV7-9|NA
CASSLRADRGRYGYTF
TGTGCCAGCAGCCTCAGAGCGGACAGGGGAAGGTATGGCTACACCTTC
>TRBJ1-2|NA|TRBV7-9|NA
CASSSYTGNGYTF
TGTGCCAGCAGCTCATATACAGGGAATGGCTACACCTTC
>TRBJ1-5|NA|TRBV6-5|few
CASRLIRQGNQPQHF
TGTGCCAGCAGGTTGATTAGACAGGGCAATCAGCCCCAGCATTTT
>TRBJ2-3|TRBD2|TRBV6-6|NA
CASRGLAGGTDTQYF
TGTGCCAGCAGGGGATTAGCGGGAGGCACAGATACGCAGTATTTT
>TRBJ1-2|NA|TRBV5-1|NA
CASSPSGGTNYGYTF
TGCGCCAGCAGCCCTAGCGGGGGGACTAACTATGGCTACACCTTC
>TRBJ2-5|TRBD1|TRBV7-3|NA
CASSLNRGETQYF
TGTGCCAGCAGCTTAAACAGGGGAGAGACCCAGTACTTC
>TRBJ2-3|TRBD1|TRBV2|NA
CASSPVPGQGVTDTQYF
TGTGCCAGCAGTCCTGTGCCGGGACAGGGAGTAACAGATACGCAGTATTTT
>TRBJ2-5|TRBD2|TRBV20-1|NA
CSASITREEETETQYF
TGCAGTGCTAGTATTACGCGGGAGGAGGAAACAGAGACCCAGTACTTC
>TRBJ1-2|TRBD1|TRBV11-3|NA
CASSSMTGVDYGYTF
TGTGCCAGCAGCTCCATGACAGGGGTGGACTATGGCTACACCTTC
>TRBJ1-4|NA|TRBV24-1|few
CATSDSQGGGEKLFF
TGTGCCACCAGTGATTCACAGGGAGGGGGTGAAAAACTGTTTTTT
>TRBJ1-1|TRBD1|TRBV29-1|NA
CSIQGAMNTEAFF
TGCAGCATCCAGGGGGCGATGAACACTGAAGCTTTCTTT
>TRBJ2-5|NA|TRBV28|NA
CARVRETQYF
TGTGCCAGGGTTCGGGAGACCCAGTACTTC
>TRBJ2-2|TRBD1|TRBV24-1|NA
CATSGGNRGDTGELFF
TGTGCCACCAGTGGAGGTAACAGGGGGGACACCGGGGAGCTGTTTTTT
>TRBJ2-2|NA|TRBV9|NA
CASSVLQGNTGELFF
TGTGCCAGCAGCGTCCTCCAGGGAAACACCGGGGAGCTGTTTTTT
>TRBJ2-5|NA|TRBV9|NA
CASSRDPGFETQYF
TGTGCCAGCAGCAGAGACCCCGGGTTTGAGACCCAGTACTTC
>TRBJ2-7|NA|TRBV14|NA
CASSQAGQIKYEQYF
TGTGCCAGCAGCCAAGCCGGACAGATAAAGTACGAGCAGTACTTC
>TRBJ2-7|NA|TRBV9|few
CASSVTPTGSYEQYF
TGTGCCAGCAGCGTAACCCCGACAGGTTCCTACGAGCAGTACTTC
>TRBJ2-5|TRBD2|TRBV7-8|NA
CASSSRRGGETQYF
TGTGCCAGCAGCTCTCGGCGGGGGGGCGAGACCCAGTACTTC
>TRBJ2-3|TRBD2|TRBV7-3|once
CASSFSSGRANTQYF
TGTGCCAGCAGCTTCTCTAGCGGGAGGGCGAATACGCAGTATTTT
>TRBJ2-3|NA|TRBV10-3|NA
CAISGDTDTQYF
TGTGCCATCAGCGGGGACACAGATACGCAGTATTTT
>TRBJ2-3|NA|TRBV9|NA
CASSVVNTDTQYF
TGTGCCAGCAGCGTAGTAAACACAGATACGCAGTATTTT
>TRBJ1-6|TRBD1|TRBV11-3|NA
CASSLDGQANSPLHF
TGTGCCAGCAGCTTAGATGGACAGGCAAATTCACCCCTCCACTTT
>TRBJ2-2|TRBD2|TRBV19|NA
CASRELAGATGELFF
TGTGCCAGTAGAGAGCTAGCGGGAGCCACCGGGGAGCTGTTTTTT
>TRBJ2-5|TRBD1|TRBV19|NA
CASSIRQGKETQYF
TGTGCCAGTAGTATTCGACAGGGGAAAGAGACCCAGTACTTC
>TRBJ2-7|TRBD1|TRBV2|NA
CASGGQGANEQYF
TGTGCCAGCGGGGGACAGGGGGCAAACGAGCAGTACTTC
>TRBJ1-2|NA|TRBV29-1|NA
CSAGGQNYGYTF
TGCAGCGCAGGAGGGCAGAACTATGGCTACACCTTC
>TRBJ2-7|NA|TRBV6-1|NA
CASSEASRRLTYEQYF
TGTGCCAGCAGTGAAGCTAGCAGGCGACTAACCTACGAGCAGTACTTC
>TRBJ2-7|NA|TRBV3-1/TRBV3-2|NA
CASSQDPNEGRRQYF
TGTGCCAGCAGCCAAGATCCAAACGAAGGGAGGCGGCAGTACTTC
>TRBJ1-3|NA|TRBV12-3/TRBV12-4|few
CASSSQGNTIYF
TGTGCCAGCAGTTCACAGGGAAACACCATATATTTT
>TRBJ2-2|TRBD2|TRBV2|NA
CASQLLAGGPGELFF
TGTGCCAGCCAACTACTAGCGGGAGGTCCCGGGGAGCTGTTTTTT
>TRBJ2-7|NA|TRBV18|NA
CASSPETLYEQYF
TGTGCCAGCTCACCAGAGACACTCTACGAGCAGTACTTC
>TRBJ2-1|TRBD2|TRBV7-2|NA
CASSPGPSGMFYNEQFF
TGTGCCAGCAGCCCGGGACCTAGCGGGATGTTCTACAATGAGCAGTTCTTC